Sequencing of this T cell receptor (beta chain) was carried out in a study of graft-versus-host responses after intestinal transplantation. The CDR3 has 8 residues. The V gene's germline CDR1 is GTSNPN and CDR2 SVGIG (reference sequence). Deletions cut 8 bases from V and 6 bases from J, with 4 bases between. Measured with immunoSEQ multiplex PCR; TCRdb has only the in-frame clones, and not every one. The sample contains 62,000 or so clones, roughly 90% of which appear only once. Source: PBMCs, taken 26 days after transplant. The TCR comes from a human patient who received an intestinal transplant, so some T cells may come from the graft donor. V gene TRBV30 combines with J gene TRBJ1-2; D remains unclear. The CDR3 DNA is TGTGCCCTTAATGGCTACACCTTC. Its protein is CALNGYTF.